These 10 T cell receptor beta chains originate from one sample sequenced in a study of cytomegalovirus exposure and HLA in healthy donors (dated by TCRdb to 2016 to 2017). Library creation used the immunoSEQ multiplex PCR assay. The multiplex PCR relied on a mix of 60 forward primers for TCR Vbeta segments and 13 reverse primers for TCR Jbeta segments. The table comes from immuneACCESS by way of TCRdb, which keeps in-frame sequences with V and J called. Part of the clones is missing from these tables; in studies checked, under half for an unresolved V gene and the rest for unknown reasons. Across this sample there are more than 85,000 clones, with under 80% seen only once. 7% to 9% of the sample comes from the top ten. Sequenced sample: PBMCs. The receptors derive from a woman in her 50s in good health and CMV-seropositive.

This sequence joins TRBV2 and TRBJ2-5, with 7 bases fitting TRBD1. The CDR3 loop spans 15 amino acids. The germline gives CDR1 SNHLY, CDR2 FYNNEI. V lost 2 bases to trimming and J lost 1 base; unmatched junction nucleotides: 4. This CDR3 is CASSEWDSSQETQYF. In nucleotides, the CDR3 is TGTGCCAGCAGTGAATGGGACAGTTCCCAAGAGACCCAGTACTTC.

The J gene is TRBJ2-3, the V gene TRBV4-3, with a tentative D call TRBD1 (6 bases). The V end was cut by 4 bases, the J end by 1 base, with 6 bases between. CDR3 length: 13 amino acids. Germline-derived CDR1 and CDR2 are LGHNA and YSLEER. The CDR3: CASSRGRTDTQYF. DNA of the CDR3: TGCGCCAGCAGCCGGGGGCGCACAGATACGCAGTATTTT.

This clone was seen more than once but under ten times. The genes are TRBV5-6 and TRBJ1-4; TRBD1 aligns across 7 bases. V gave up 4 bases and J gave up 5 bases; unmatched junction bases: 5. The V gene's germline CDR1 is SGHDT and CDR2 YYEEEE. This CDR3 comprises 14 residues. CDR3 coding DNA: TGTGCCAGCAGCAAAAGGACAGGCAATGAAAAACTGTTTTTT. It encodes CASSKRTGNEKLFF.

In this sample, this clone turned up a few times. The rearrangement joins TRBV2 to TRBJ2-7; 8 bases map to TRBD1. This CDR3 comprises 12 residues. The germline V gene has CDR1 SNHLY and CDR2 FYNNEI. Trimming at V came to 8 bases and at J to 2 bases, leaving 2 bases not matched to a gene. The CDR3 sequence is CASGTGTYEQYF. The CDR3 DNA follows: TGTGCCAGCGGGACAGGTACCTACGAGCAGTACTTC.

Points on this clone: The junction shows a germline mismatch at one end, possibly a read error. J is TRBJ1-5 and V is TRBV4-3; D call uncertain. Germline V gene sequence: CDR1 LGHNA, CDR2 YSLEER. The CDR3 has 15 residues. CDR3 in amino acids: CASSQDRTTNRPQHF. The CDR3, as DNA: TGCGCCAGCAGCCAAGATCGCACAACTAATCGGCCCCAGCATTTT.

This chain connects TRBV10-3 to TRBJ2-3, with 9 bases that match TRBD1. V shed 4 bases and J 3 bases; nucleotides not matched to a gene: 2. CDR1 ENHRY and CDR2 SYGVKD come from the germline V gene. CDR3 length equals 14 residues. DNA of the CDR3: TGTGCCATCAGTGGGGGACAGGGTACAGATACGCAGTATTTT. Protein product: CAISGGQGTDTQYF.

The gene calls are TRBV30 and TRBJ1-1; tentatively, D is TRBD1 (6 bases). Trimming took off 3 bases at V and 0 bases at J, with 11 bases between the two ends. The length of the CDR3 is 14 residues. The germline CDR1 and CDR2 sequences are GTSNPN and SVGIG (reference sequence). The CDR3 reads CAWSPRDMNTEAFF. The CDR3 nucleotides read TGTGCCTGGAGCCCCAGGGACATGAACACTGAAGCTTTCTTT.

The chain combines TRBV5-6 with TRBJ1-4; TRBD1 matches at 9 bases. V shed 4 bases, J shed 8 bases, and the junction held 9 bases outside the gene matches. The CDR3 loop spans 15 amino acids. Germline-derived CDR1 and CDR2 are SGHDT and YYEEEE. CDR3 sequence reads: CASSTYRGLGEKLFF. In nucleotides, the CDR3 is TGTGCCAGCAGCACCTACAGGGGGCTAGGGGAAAAACTGTTTTTT.

J is TRBJ2-2 and V is TRBV5-1; D not certain. The CDR3 is 14 amino acids. V shed 0 bases and J shed 3 bases, with 6 bases lying between them. The germline V gene has CDR1 SGHRS and CDR2 YFSETQ. The CDR3 DNA follows: TGCGCCAGCAGCTTGGGACAAGACACCGGGGAGCTGTTTTTT. Translated: CASSLGQDTGELFF.

The chain uses TRBV7-2 and TRBJ2-5, with TRBD2 matching over 8 bases. This CDR3 contains 16 residues. Germline loops: CDR1 SGHTA, CDR2 FQGNSA. V shed 4 bases and J 9 bases; nucleotides not matched to a gene: 16. CDR3 sequence: CASSSVDAGGGQAQYF. The CDR3, as DNA: TGTGCCAGCAGCTCCGTTGATGCGGGGGGCGGCCAGGCCCAGTACTTC.